This T cell receptor beta chain is drawn from a study of blood T cell repertoires in COVID-19. Across the study: Acute and convalescent COVID-19 samples came from the United States, Italy and Spain. T cells, B-cell-depleted T cells, or PBMCs provided the cDNA or gDNA that served as material.

Authors' processing steps: Using reference gene primer amplification, nucleated cell counts were estimated. TCRdb keeps only in-frame clones here, not all; method: immunoSEQ multiplex PCR. V and J calls and clone size are those listed in that table; D and trimming were worked out from the DNA. The table shows under 200,000 clones, with around 85% occurring only once. This receptor was taken from a woman over 75 with acute or convalescent COVID-19. Sequenced material: peripheral blood.

The chain's CDR3 is CASSLEAGVGTIYF. The CDR3 nucleotides read TGCGCCAGCAGCTTGGAGGCGGGCGTGGGCACCATATATTTT. This chain links TRBV5-1 with TRBJ1-3; D remains unclear. The germline CDR1 and CDR2 sequences are SGHRS and YFSETQ. V was shortened by 0 bases and J by 9 bases, with 13 bases between the two germline ends. CDR3 size: 14 residues.